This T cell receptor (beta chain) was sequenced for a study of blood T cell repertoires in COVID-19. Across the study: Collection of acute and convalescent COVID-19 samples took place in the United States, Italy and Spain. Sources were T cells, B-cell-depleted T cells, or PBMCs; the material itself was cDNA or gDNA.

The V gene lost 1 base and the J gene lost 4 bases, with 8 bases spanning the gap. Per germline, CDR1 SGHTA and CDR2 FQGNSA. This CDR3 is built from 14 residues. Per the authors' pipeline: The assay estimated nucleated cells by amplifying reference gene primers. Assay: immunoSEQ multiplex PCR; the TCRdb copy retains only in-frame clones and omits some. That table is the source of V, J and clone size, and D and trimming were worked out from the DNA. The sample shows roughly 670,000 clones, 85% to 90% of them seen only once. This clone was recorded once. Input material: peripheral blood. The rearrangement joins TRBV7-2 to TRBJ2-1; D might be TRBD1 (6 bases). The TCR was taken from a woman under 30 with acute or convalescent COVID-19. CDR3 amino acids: CASSLVGQYNEQFF. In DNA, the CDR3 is TGTGCCAGCAGCTTAGTCGGACAGTACAATGAGCAGTTCTTC.